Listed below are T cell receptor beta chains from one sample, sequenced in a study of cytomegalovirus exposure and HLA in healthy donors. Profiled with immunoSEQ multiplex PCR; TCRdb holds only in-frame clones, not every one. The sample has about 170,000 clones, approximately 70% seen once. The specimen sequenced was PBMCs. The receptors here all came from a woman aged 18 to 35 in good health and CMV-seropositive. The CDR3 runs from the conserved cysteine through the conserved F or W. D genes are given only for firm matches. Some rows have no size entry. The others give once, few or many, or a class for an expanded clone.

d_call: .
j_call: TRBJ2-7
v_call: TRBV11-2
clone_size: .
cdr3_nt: TGTGCCAGCAGCTCACCTAACTACGGGTACGAGCAGTACTTC
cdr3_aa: CASSSPNYGYEQYF

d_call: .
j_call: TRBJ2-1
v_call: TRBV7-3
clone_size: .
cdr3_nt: TGTGCCAGCAGCCCCACTAGCAATGAGCAGTTCTTC
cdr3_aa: CASSPTSNEQFF

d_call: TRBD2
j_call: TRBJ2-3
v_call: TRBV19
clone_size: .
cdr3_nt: TGTGCCAGTAGTATAGCTCTTTTCAGGACTAGCCCAGATACGCAGTATTTT
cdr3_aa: CASSIALFRTSPDTQYF

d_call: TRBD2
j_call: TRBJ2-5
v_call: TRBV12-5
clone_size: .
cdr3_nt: TGTGCTAGTGGTTTGGACACTAGCGGCCACGGCGGAGAGACCCAGTACTTC
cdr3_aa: CASGLDTSGHGGETQYF

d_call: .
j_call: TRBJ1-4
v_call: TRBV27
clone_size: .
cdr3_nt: TGTGCCAGCAGTGGGACACAGGAAAAACTGTTTTTT
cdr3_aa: CASSGTQEKLFF

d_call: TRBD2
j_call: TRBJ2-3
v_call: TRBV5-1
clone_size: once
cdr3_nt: TGCGCCAGCAGCCCCGGGGGGACTAGCACAGATACGCAGTATTTT
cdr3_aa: CASSPGGTSTDTQYF

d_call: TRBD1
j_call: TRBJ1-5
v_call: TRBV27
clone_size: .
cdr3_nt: TGTGCCAGCAGTTCAGATGGACAGGGGATTCAGCCCCAGCATTTT
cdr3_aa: CASSSDGQGIQPQHF

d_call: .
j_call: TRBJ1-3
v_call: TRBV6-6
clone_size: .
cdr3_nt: TGTGCCAGCAGACGGGGAGGTACCATATATTTT
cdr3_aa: CASRRGGTIYF

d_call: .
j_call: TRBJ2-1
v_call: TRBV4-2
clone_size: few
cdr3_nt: TGTGCCAGCAGCCAAGAGCAGGGGTGGGGTAATGAGCAGTTCTTC
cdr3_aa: CASSQEQGWGNEQFF

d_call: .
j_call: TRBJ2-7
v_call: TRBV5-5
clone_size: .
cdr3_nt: TGTGCCAGCAGCTTGGAGGCGGGGTGGGAGCAGTACTTC
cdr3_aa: CASSLEAGWEQYF

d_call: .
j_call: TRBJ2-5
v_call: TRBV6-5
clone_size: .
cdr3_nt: TGTGCCAGCAGCTCGGGATTCGGGGAGACCCAGTACTTC
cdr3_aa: CASSSGFGETQYF

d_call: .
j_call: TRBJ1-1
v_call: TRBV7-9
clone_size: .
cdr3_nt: TGTGCCGGGGATCGGGGGGGCTTAGACGCTGAAGCTTTCTTT
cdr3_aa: CAGDRGGLDAEAFF

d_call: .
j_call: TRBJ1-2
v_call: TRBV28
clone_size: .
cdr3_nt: TGTGCCAGCAGTTTGGGAGGGAACAACCTGTTTCCTAACTATGGCTACACCTTC
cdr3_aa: CASSLGGNNLFPNYGYTF

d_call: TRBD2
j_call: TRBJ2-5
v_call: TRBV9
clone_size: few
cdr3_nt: TGTGCCAGCAGCGTCGGGGGGGTGGGAGAGACCCAGTACTTC
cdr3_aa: CASSVGGVGETQYF

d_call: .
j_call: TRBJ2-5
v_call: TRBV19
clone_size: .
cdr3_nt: TGTGCCAGTAGTATTACAGGGCGTGGCCAAGAGACCCAGTACTTC
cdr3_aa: CASSITGRGQETQYF

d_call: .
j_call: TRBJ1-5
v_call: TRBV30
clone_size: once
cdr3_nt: TGTGCCTTCGCAGGGCCAGATATGGGTCAGCCCCAGCATTTT
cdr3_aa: CAFAGPDMGQPQHF

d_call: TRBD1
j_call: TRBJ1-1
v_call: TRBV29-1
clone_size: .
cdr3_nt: TGCAGCGTCCGGGCAGGGGGCTTAACTGAAGCTTTCTTT
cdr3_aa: CSVRAGGLTEAFF

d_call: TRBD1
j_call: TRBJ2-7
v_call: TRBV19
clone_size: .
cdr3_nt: TGTGCCAGTAGTTTCGGGACAGGGAACTACGAGCAGTACTTC
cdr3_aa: CASSFGTGNYEQYF

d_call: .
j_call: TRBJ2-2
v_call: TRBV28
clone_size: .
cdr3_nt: TGTGCCAGCAGTTTAAGGGGGGGCCTCGGCGGGGAGCTGTTTTTT
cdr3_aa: CASSLRGGLGGELFF

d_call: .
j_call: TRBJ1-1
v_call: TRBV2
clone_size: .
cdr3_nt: TGTGCCAGCGGGAGGATACCATTGGGTGAAGCTTTCTTT
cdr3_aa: CASGRIPLGEAFF

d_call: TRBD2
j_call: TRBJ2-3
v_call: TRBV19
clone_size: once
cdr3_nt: TGTGCCAGTACCCCGGGGGGGGGCGCAGATACGCAGTATTTT
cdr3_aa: CASTPGGGADTQYF

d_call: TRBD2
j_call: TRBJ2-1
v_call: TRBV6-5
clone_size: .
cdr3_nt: TGTGCCAGCAGTTACGTCGGACTAGGCGATGAGCAGTTCTTC
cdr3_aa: CASSYVGLGDEQFF

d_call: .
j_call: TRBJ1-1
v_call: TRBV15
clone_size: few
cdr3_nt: TGTGCCACCAGCCCGGACCGAGCGGCGAACACTGAAGCTTTCTTT
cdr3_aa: CATSPDRAANTEAFF

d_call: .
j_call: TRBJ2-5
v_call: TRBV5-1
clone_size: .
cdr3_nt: TGCGCCAGCAGCTTGGGCGCAGGGAAGGAGACCCAGTACTTC
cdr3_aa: CASSLGAGKETQYF

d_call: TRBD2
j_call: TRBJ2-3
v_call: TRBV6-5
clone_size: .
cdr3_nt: TGTGCCAGCAGACCAGCGGGGGGGCTCCATACGCAGTATTTT
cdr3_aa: CASRPAGGLHTQYF

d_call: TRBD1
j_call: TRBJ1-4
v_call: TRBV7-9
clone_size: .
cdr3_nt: TGTGCCAGCAGCTTACAGTCGGGGACAGTTAATGAAAAACTGTTTTTT
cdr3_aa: CASSLQSGTVNEKLFF

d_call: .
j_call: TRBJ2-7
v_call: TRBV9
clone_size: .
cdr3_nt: TGTGCCAGCAGTGCCCGCGGGGAGCAGTACTTC
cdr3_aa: CASSARGEQYF

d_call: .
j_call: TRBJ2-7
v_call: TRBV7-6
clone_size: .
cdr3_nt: TGTGCCAGCAGCTTGTTAGGCGGCTCCTACGAGCAGTACTTC
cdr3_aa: CASSLLGGSYEQYF

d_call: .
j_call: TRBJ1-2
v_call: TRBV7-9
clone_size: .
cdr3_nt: TGTGCCAGCAGCCTTGACGAAAGACTACCTAACTATGGCTACACCTTC
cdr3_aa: CASSLDERLPNYGYTF

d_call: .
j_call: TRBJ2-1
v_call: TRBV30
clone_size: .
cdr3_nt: TGTGCCTGGAGTGTACGAGGGGGTAATCTGTTCTTC
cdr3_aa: CAWSVRGGNLFF

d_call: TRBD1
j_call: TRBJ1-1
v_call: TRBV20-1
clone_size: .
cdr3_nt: TGCAGTGCGACAGGGGGGGGTGAAGCTTTCTTT
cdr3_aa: CSATGGGEAFF

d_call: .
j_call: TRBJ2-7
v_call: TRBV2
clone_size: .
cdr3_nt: TGTGCCAGCAACAGGGATTCCTACGAGCAGTACTTC
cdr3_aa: CASNRDSYEQYF

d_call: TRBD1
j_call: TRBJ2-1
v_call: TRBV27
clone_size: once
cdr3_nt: TGTGCCAGCAGTTCCAGCCCTCCGGGACAGGCAAATGATAGCTTCTACAATGAGCAGTTCTTC
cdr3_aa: CASSSSPPGQANDSFYNEQFF

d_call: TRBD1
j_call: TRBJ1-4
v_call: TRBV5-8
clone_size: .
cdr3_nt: TGTGCCAGCAGCCGACGCGGGACAGGGGCTGAAAAACTGTTTTTT
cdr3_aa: CASSRRGTGAEKLFF

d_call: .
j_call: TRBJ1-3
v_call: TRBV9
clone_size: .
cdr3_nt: TGTGCCAGCAGCGTAGGGGGGGGACTCGGAAACACCATATATTTT
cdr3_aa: CASSVGGGLGNTIYF

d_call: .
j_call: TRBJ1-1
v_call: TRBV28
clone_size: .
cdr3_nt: TGTGCCAGCACCGACAGTAGGAGAACTGAAGCTTTCTTT
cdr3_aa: CASTDSRRTEAFF

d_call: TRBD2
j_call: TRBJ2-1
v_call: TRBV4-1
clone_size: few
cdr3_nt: TGCGCCAGCAGCCGGGGACTAGCGGGGGGGCGCTCCTACAATGAGCAGTTCTTC
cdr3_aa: CASSRGLAGGRSYNEQFF

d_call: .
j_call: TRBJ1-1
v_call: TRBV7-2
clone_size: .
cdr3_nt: TGTGCCAGCAGCTTAGACAGCATGAACACTGAAGCTTTCTTT
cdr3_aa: CASSLDSMNTEAFF

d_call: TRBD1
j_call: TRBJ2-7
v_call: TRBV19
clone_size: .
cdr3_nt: TGTGCCAGTAGTTGGGGACAGGGGTCCTACGAGCAGTACTTC
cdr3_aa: CASSWGQGSYEQYF

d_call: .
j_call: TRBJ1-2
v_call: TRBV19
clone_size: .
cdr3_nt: TGTGCCAGTAGTGTCTCCTGGGGCGGCTATGGCTACACCTTC
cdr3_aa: CASSVSWGGYGYTF